This TCR beta chain came from a study of T cells in Graves' hyperthyroidism and ophthalmopathy (dated by TCRdb to 2018 to 2020). Some background on the complete study: Peripheral blood was collected at initial diagnosis, before any treatment. A discovery cohort of approximately 97 patients, approximately 44 with Graves' ophthalmopathy and more than 55 with stable Graves' hyperthyroidism, was used to find distinguishing TCR V-J signatures. Prospective prediction of ophthalmopathy was tested in an independent validation cohort consisting of roughly 19 hyperthyroidism patients and some 16 patients who later progressed to ophthalmopathy. For training and testing, the 95 to 100 patients in the discovery cohort were randomly divided in a 7:3 ratio. In addition, the study compared T-cell repertoires in thyroid tissue and in blood from over 5 Graves' hyperthyroidism patients. After sampling, hyperthyroidism patients received methimazole starting at 30 mg daily, and ophthalmopathy patients received high-dose intravenous methylprednisolone. According to the paper, TCR Vbeta CDR3 sequencing was carried out on about 140 peripheral blood samples, which came from fewer than 50 ophthalmopathy, 80 or so hyperthyroidism and approximately 17 progressor patients. What the work shows at the level of the full study, not this receptor alone: Ophthalmopathy was separated from stable hyperthyroidism by a 13 V-J signature model, with approximately 90% sensitivity and 81% to 82% specificity obtained in cross-validation and 80%/75% obtained in testing. Most expanded thyroid clonotypes (frequency above 0.001) were also detected in blood, a finding suggesting that blood repertoires may reflect thyroid immune responses. Sample size was not statistically predetermined, and investigators were not blinded to group allocation. During validation, the model predicted progression to ophthalmopathy a median of around 6 months ahead of onset, with around 65% sensitivity and 72.22% specificity.

Ophthalmopathy patients had moderately to severely active disease, Clinical Activity Score of at least 3, NOSPECS grade of at least 4, and duration under 3 months. Exclusion was applied to patients with uncontrolled infections, other autoimmune diseases, pregnancy or lactation. Diagnoses relied on clinical symptoms, serum thyroxine and TRAb, thyroid ultrasound and orbital computed tomography. PBMCs were separated from under 12 ml of fresh peripheral blood using Ficoll-Paque density gradient centrifugation. Total RNA was extracted with Trizol reagent, and quality was checked on an Agilent 2100 Bioanalyzer. Amplification of TCR beta CDR3 regions was carried out from RNA transcripts. A first-round RT-PCR of the TCR CDR3 used the HTBI primer set with the Qiagen OneStep RT-PCR kit. The libraries were constructed in a second round of multiplex PCR and then size-selected and purified. Paired-end sequencing of the libraries was performed with 100 bp reads on an Illumina HiSeq2000. In the paper's pipeline: SOAPnuke was used to process the raw data, throwing out any read that contained adapters or uncalled bases, had a mean Phred below 15, or lacked an exact constant-primer or identifier match. High-quality paired reads were merged using COPE v1.2.5, and each unique nucleotide sequence was defined as a clonotype. MiTCR v1.1 was used to align clonotypes to the IMGT TRBV, TRBD and TRBJ reference segments. The analysis included only V-J combinations with a frequency above 0.0001, which together covered 99% to 99.2% of the repertoires. A TCS score was defined as the ratio of F50 (clonal expansion) to E x V (chaos), with BLOSUM62-based TCRdist applied between CDR3 peptides within each V-J. Welch's t-statistics and random forest reduced just over 500 V-J features to roughly 13, which were used in a naive Bayes classifier (R e1071). The Morisita-Horn index was used to measure how similar the thyroid and blood repertoires were. TCRdb reanalyzed the raw reads on its own, using fastp at Q25 for trimming and MiXCR for clone calling, and kept in-frame beta chains. One record per CDR3 amino acid sequence lists the most common genes and DNA. These V and J calls derive from TCRdb rather than the authors' analysis. For this sample there are under 40,000 distinct CDR3 sequences; 52% appear just once. Roughly 25% of the sample comes from the top ten.

The CDR3, from cysteine to phenylalanine, totals 16 residues. Here the CDR3 DNA is all that survives: 48 bases in frame from base 1. The junction shows trimming of 7 bases on V and 0 bases on J, and the gene matches do not reach 8 bases of it. In the germline V gene (reference sequence), CDR1 corresponds to LNHDA and CDR2 to SQIVND. About this clonotype: The antigen this receptor binds is unknown. No per-base quality is available; no much larger clone lies one base away.

The rearranged segments are TRBV19 and TRBJ1-2, and TRBD1 aligns with 10 junction nucleotides. The sample was blood. This clonotype originated in a middle-aged woman with Graves' ophthalmopathy. Here is the DNA: TGTGCCAGTAAAACCGGGACAGGGGCCGCTAACTATGGCTACACCTTC. Its protein reads: CASKTGTGAANYGYTF. The CDR3 plus the reference TRBV19 and TRBJ1-2 genes for the other parts give the full variable domain: DGGITQSPKYLFRKEGQNVTLSCEQNLNHDAMYWYRQDPGQGLRLIYYSQIVNDFQKGDIAEGYSVSREKKESFPLTVTSAQKNPTAFYLCASKTGTGAANYGYTFGSGTRLTVV.